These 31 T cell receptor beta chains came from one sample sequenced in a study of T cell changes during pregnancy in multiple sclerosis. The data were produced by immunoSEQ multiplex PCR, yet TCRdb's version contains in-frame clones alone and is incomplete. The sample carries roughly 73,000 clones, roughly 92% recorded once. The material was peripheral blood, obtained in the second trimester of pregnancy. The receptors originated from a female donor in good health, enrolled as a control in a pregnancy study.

Here the CDR3 reads CASTGDLTGYGYTF. Here the CDR3 DNA reads TGTGCCAGCACCGGGGATTTGACGGGGTATGGCTACACCTTC. The rearrangement links TRBV2 to TRBJ1-2; D is ambiguous. Germline V CDR1 and CDR2: SNHLY, FYNNEI. Trimming pared 7 bases from V and 5 bases from J, leaving 17 bases between. This CDR3 contains 14 residues.

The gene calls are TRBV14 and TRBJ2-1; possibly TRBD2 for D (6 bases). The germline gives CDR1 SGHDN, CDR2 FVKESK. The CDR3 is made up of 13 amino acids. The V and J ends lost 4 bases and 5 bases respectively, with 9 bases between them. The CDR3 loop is CASSPGSHNEQFF. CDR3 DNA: TGTGCCAGCAGCCCCGGGAGCCACAATGAGCAGTTCTTC.

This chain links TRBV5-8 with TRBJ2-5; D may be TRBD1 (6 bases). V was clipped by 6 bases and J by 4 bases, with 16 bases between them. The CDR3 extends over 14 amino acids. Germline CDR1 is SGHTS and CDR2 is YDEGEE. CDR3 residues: CASTLRGIRETQYF. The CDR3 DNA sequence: TGTGCCAGCACCCTGAGGGGGATCCGAGAGACCCAGTACTTC.

The CDR3 sequence is CASSPGSDPGSLYGYTF. The CDR3 coding sequence is TGTGCCAGCTCACCAGGGTCTGATCCAGGAAGCCTCTATGGCTACACCTTC. This sequence joins TRBV18 and TRBJ1-2; no firm D call. V was cut by 2 bases and J by 4 bases, with 20 bases left in between. This CDR3 has 17 residues. Germline-derived CDR1 and CDR2 are KGHSH and LQKENI.

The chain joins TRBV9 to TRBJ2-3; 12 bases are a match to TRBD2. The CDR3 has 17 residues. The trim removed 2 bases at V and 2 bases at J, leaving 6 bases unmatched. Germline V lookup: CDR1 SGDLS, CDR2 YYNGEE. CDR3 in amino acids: CASSVDGLAGITDTQYF. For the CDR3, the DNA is TGTGCCAGCAGCGTGGACGGACTAGCGGGGATCACAGATACGCAGTATTTT.

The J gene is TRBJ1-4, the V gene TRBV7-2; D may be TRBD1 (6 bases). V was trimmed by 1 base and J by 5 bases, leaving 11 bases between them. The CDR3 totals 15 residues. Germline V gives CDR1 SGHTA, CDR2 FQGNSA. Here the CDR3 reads CASSLVGTPNEKLFF. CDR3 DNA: TGTGCCAGCAGCTTAGTAGGGACACCGAATGAAAAACTGTTTTTT.

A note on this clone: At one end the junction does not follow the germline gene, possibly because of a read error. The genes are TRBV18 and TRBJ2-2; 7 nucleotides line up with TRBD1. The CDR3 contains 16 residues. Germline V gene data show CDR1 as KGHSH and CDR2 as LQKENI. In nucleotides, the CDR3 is TGTGCCAGCTCCCCACCCGGGACAGTTTTGACCGGGGAGCTGTTTTTT. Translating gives CASSPPGTVLTGELFF. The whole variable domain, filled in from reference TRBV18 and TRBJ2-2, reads NAGVMQNPRHLVRRRGQEARLRCSPMKGHSHVYWYRQLPEEGLKFMVYLQKENIIDESGMPKERFSAEFPKEGPSILRIQQVVRGDSAAYFCASSPPGTVLTGELFFGEGSRLTVL.

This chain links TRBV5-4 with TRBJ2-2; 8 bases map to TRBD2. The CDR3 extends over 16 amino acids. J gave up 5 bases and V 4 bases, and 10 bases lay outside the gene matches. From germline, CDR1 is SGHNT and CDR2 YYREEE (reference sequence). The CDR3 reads CASSPKRGRGTGELFF. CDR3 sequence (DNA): TGTGCCAGCAGCCCTAAGCGGGGGAGAGGAACCGGGGAGCTGTTTTTT.

The CDR3 here is CANQLTGKNTGELFF. For the CDR3, the DNA is TGTGCCAACCAACTAACAGGGAAGAACACCGGGGAGCTGTTTTTT. V usage is TRBV7-9 and J usage is TRBJ2-2; D is perhaps TRBD1 (6 bases). Trimming stripped 10 bases from V and 1 base from J, with 16 bases between. Germline V gives CDR1 SEHNR, CDR2 FQNEAQ (reference sequence). The CDR3 consists of 15 residues.

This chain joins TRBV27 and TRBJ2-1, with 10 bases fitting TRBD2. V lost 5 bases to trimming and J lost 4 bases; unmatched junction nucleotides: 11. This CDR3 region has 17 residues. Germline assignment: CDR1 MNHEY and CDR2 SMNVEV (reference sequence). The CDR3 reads CASSIRPGAGGYNEQFF. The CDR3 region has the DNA TGTGCCAGCAGTATCCGCCCAGGAGCGGGGGGGTACAATGAGCAGTTCTTC.

The CDR3 region has the DNA TGTGCCAGCAGTTTAAGTACTATTAATGAAAAACTGTTTTTT. This codes for CASSLSTINEKLFF. The chain combines TRBV28 with TRBJ1-4; the D is unclear. The V gene lost 2 bases and the J gene lost 4 bases, with 8 bases spanning the gap. The CDR3 is made up of 14 amino acids. CDR1 is MDHEN and CDR2 is SYDVKM in the germline V gene.

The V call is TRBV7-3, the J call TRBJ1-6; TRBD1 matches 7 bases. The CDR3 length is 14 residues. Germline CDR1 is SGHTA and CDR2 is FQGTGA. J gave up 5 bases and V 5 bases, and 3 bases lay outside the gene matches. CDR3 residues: CASSQQGNNSPLHF. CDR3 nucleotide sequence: TGTGCCAGCAGCCAACAGGGGAATAATTCACCCCTCCACTTT.

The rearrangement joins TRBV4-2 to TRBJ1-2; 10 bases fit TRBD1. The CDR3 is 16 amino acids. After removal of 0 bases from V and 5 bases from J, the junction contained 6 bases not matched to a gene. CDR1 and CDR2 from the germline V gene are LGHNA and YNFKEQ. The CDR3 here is CASSQEGTGEIYGYTF. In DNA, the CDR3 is TGTGCCAGCAGCCAAGAGGGGACAGGGGAGATTTATGGCTACACCTTC.

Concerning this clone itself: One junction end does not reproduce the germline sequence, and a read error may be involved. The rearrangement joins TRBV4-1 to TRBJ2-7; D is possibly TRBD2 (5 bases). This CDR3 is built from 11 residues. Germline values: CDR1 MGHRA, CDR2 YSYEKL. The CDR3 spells CASSQGSGTGF. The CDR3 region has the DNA TGCGCCAGCAGCCAAGGGTCGGGAACTGGCTTC.

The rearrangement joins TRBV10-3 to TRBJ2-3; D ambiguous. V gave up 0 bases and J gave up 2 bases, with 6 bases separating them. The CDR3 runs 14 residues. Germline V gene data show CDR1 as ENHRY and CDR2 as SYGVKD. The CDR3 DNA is TGTGCCATCAGTGAGTCAGCTAACACAGATACGCAGTATTTT. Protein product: CAISESANTDTQYF.

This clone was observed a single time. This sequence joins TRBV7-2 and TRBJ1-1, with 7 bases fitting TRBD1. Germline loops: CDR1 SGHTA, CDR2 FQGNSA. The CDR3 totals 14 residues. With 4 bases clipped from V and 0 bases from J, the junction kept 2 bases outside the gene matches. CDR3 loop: CASSSGQMNTEAFF. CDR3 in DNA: TGTGCCAGCAGCTCGGGACAGATGAACACTGAAGCTTTCTTT.

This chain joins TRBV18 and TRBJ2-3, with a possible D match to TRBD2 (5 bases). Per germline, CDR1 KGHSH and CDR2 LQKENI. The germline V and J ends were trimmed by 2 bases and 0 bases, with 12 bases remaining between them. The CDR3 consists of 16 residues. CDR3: CASSPSRGRSTDTQYF. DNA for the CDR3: TGTGCCAGCTCACCAAGTCGGGGTCGGAGCACAGATACGCAGTATTTT.

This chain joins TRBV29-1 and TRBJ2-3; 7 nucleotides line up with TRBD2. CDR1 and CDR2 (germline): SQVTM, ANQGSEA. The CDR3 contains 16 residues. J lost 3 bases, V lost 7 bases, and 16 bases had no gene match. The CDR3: CSARLARGGETDTQYF. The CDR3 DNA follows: TGCAGCGCCCGCCTTGCCCGGGGAGGGGAAACAGATACGCAGTATTTT.

CDR3 residues: CASSGAGTGGEQYF. The CDR3 DNA reads as TGTGCCAGCAGTGGGGCCGGGACAGGGGGCGAGCAGTACTTC. The chain combines TRBV6-5 with TRBJ2-7, with TRBD1 identical over 11 bases. The CDR3 is made up of 14 amino acids. The V segment lost 5 bases and the J segment 6 bases; nucleotides outside the gene matches: 6. Germline CDR1 is MNHEY and CDR2 is SVGAGI.

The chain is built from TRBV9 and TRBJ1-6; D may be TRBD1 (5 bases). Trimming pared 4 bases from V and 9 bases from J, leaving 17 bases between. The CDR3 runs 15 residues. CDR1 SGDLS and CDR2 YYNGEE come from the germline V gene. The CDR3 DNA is TGTGCCAGCAGCCCTGGTGGAGGGGCCGGTTCACCCCTCCACTTT. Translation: CASSPGGGAGSPLHF.

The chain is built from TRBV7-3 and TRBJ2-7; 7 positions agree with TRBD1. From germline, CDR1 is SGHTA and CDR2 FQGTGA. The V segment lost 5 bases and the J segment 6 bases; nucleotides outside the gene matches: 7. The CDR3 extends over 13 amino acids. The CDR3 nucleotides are TGTGCCAGCAGCCCCCCGGACAGGCGCGAGCAGTACTTC. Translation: CASSPPDRREQYF.

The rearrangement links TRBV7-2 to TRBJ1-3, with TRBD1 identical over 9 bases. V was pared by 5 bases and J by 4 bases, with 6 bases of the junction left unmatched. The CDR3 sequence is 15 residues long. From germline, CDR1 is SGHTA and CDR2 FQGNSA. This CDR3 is CASSSQQGAGNTIYF. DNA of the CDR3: TGTGCCAGCAGCAGCCAACAGGGGGCGGGAAACACCATATATTTT.

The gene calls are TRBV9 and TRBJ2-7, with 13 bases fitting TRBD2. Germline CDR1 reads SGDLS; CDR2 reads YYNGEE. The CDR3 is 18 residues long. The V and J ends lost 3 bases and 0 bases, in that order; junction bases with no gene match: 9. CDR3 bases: TGTGCCAGCAGCGGACTAGCGGGGGGCCTTCCTAGCTCCTACGAGCAGTACTTC. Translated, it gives CASSGLAGGLPSSYEQYF. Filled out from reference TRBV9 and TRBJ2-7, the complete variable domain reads DSGVTQTPKHLITATGQRVTLRCSPRSGDLSVYWYQQSLDQGLQFLIQYYNGEERAKGNILERFSAQQFPDLHSELNLSSLELGDSALYFCASSGLAGGLPSSYEQYFGPGTRLTVT.

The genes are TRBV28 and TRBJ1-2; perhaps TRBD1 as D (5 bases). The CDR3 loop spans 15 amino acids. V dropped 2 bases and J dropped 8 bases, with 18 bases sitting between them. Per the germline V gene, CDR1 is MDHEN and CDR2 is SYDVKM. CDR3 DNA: TGTGCCAGCAGTTTACCCGGGACTCCCCCGGCGGGCTACACCTTC. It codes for CASSLPGTPPAGYTF.

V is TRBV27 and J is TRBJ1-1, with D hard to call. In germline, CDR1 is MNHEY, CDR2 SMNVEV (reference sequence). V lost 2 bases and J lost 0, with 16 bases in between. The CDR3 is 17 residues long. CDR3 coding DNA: TGTGCCAGCAGTTTAGGTTTCCCAGGTTGGATGAACACTGAAGCTTTCTTT. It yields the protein CASSLGFPGWMNTEAFF.

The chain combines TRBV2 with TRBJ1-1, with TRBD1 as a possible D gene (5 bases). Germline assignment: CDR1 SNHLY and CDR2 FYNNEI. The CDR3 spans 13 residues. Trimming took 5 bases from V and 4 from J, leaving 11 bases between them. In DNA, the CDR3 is TGTGCCAGCAGTCCCAGGGAGGGCACTGAAGCTTTCTTT. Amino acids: CASSPREGTEAFF.

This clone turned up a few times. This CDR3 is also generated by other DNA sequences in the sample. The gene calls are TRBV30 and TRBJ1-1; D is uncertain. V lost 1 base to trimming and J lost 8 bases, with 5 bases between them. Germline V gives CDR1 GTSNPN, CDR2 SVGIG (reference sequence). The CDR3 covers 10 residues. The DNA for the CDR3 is TGTGCCTGGAGTGCCGGGGAAGCTTTCTTT. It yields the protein CAWSAGEAFF. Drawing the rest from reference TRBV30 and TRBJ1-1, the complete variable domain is SQTIHQWPATLVQPVGSPLSLECTVEGTSNPNLYWYRQAAGRGLQLLFYSVGIGQISSEVPQNLSASRPQDRQFILSSKKLLLSDSGFYLCAWSAGEAFFGQGTRLTVV.

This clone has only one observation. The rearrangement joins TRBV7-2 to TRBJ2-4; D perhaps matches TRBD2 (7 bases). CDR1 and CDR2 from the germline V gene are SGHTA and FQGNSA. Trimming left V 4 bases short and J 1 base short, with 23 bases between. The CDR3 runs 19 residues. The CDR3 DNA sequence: TGTGCCAGCAGCTCCCCCCCCCGGGGGGCGCCCCGTGCCAAAAACATTCAGTACTTC. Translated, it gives CASSSPPRGAPRAKNIQYF.

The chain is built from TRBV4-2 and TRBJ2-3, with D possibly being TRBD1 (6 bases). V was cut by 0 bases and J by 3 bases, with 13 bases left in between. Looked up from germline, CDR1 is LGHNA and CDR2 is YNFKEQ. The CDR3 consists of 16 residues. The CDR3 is CASSQEPGQLTDTQYF. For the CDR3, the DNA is TGTGCCAGCAGCCAAGAACCGGGACAATTAACAGATACGCAGTATTTT.

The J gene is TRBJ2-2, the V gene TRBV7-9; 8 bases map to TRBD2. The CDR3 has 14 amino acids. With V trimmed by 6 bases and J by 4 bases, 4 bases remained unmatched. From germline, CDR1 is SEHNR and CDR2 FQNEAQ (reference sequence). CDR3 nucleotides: TGTGCCAGCAGATCCCGGGGGGGCACCGGGGAGCTGTTTTTT. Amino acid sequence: CASRSRGGTGELFF.

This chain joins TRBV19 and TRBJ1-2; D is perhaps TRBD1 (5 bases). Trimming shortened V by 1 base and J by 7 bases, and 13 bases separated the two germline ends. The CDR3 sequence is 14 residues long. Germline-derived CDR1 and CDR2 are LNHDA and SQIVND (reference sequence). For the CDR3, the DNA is TGTGCCAGTAGTATAGCCCCCGAGACAGCTGGCTACACCTTC. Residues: CASSIAPETAGYTF.